The following is a T cell receptor beta chain sequence with its context. This entry comes from a study of blood T cell repertoires in COVID-19. Study in general: The United States, Italy and Spain supplied acute and convalescent COVID-19 samples. The cDNA or gDNA used as material had been derived from T cells, B-cell-depleted T cells, or PBMCs.

This CDR3 has 13 residues. The germline CDR1 and CDR2 sequences are LNHNV and YYDKDF (reference sequence). With V trimmed by 9 bases and J by 1 base, 4 bases remained unmatched. As handled by the study authors: Reference gene primer amplification in the assay estimated nucleated cell counts. The data were produced by immunoSEQ multiplex PCR, yet TCRdb's version contains in-frame clones alone and is incomplete. V and J calls and clone size are those listed in that table; D and trimming were worked out from the DNA. The data hold about 78,000 clones, with approximately 86% observed a single time. This receptor was taken from a woman aged 55 to 70 with acute or convalescent COVID-19. The gene calls are TRBV15 and TRBJ2-3; 7 bases fit TRBD2. The sample comprised peripheral blood. The CDR3 nucleotides are TGTGCCACGGGAGGGTGGCGCACAGATACGCAGTATTTT. Its translation: CATGGWRTDTQYF.